The clone carrying this T cell receptor (beta chain) was detected many times. What it binds is not known. This record comes from a study of response to subunit inactivated influenza vaccine. Study outcomes and limitations: The authors suggested that few new T cells are recruited per seasonal influenza vaccination.

The CDR3 contains 13 residues. V was clipped by 6 bases and J by 5 bases; unmatched bases: 6. TCRdb reanalysed the RT-PCR reads using MiXCR and keeps one entry per CDR3 protein. The sample has approximately 170,000 distinct CDR3 sequences, approximately 14% seen once; the top ten hold approximately 27%. This TCR was recovered from a man aged 45-65 years who received an inactivated influenza vaccine. The rearrangement joins TRBV12-3 or TRBV12-4 to TRBJ2-5; 7 positions match TRBD2. Sequences were derived from CD8+ T cells sorted from PBMCs, sampled more than 4 days after vaccination. The CDR3: CASRNSGGETQYF. DNA for the CDR3: TGTGCCAGCAGGAACTCGGGAGGCGAGACCCAGTACTTC.